A selection of T cell receptor beta chains follows, all from one sample in a study of blood T cell repertoires in COVID-19. Clones were read by immunoSEQ multiplex PCR, and TCRdb kept only the in-frame ones, dropping some. The table lists approximately 190,000 clones, roughly 87% of them singletons. The material sequenced was peripheral blood. The receptors originated from a woman aged 40 to 50 with acute or convalescent COVID-19. Both conserved end residues are part of each CDR3. Each record gives: V gene, clone size, D gene, J gene, CDR3 DNA, CDR3 protein. The D gene is left open where the match is weak. Some rows mark clone size as missing; the rest say once, few, many or name a class of expanded clone.

TRBV6-5	-	-	TRBJ2-2	TGTGCCAGCAGTTACCGACTAGGAGGTCTGTCCGGGGAGCTGTTTTTT	CASSYRLGGLSGELFF
TRBV7-8	-	-	TRBJ2-3	TGTGCCAGCAGCGGACTGAAAAGCACAGATACGCAGTATTTT	CASSGLKSTDTQYF
TRBV15	-	-	TRBJ2-5	TGTGCCACCAGCAGAGATATAGGGAGAGAGACCCAGTACTTC	CATSRDIGRETQYF
TRBV5-4	-	-	TRBJ1-1	TGTGCCAGCAGTATTGACAGTATGAACACTGAAGCTTTCTTT	CASSIDSMNTEAFF
TRBV19	-	TRBD1	TRBJ1-2	TGTGCCAGTAGTTTTCGACAGGGGATTCTCTATGGCTACACCTTC	CASSFRQGILYGYTF
TRBV7-8	-	-	TRBJ1-1	TGTGCCAGCAGCTTAGGGCGGCCCGCCGAAGCTTTCTTT	CASSLGRPAEAFF
TRBV28	-	-	TRBJ2-7	TGTGCCAGCACATTGACAGGACGATCCTACGAGCAGTACTTC	CASTLTGRSYEQYF
TRBV18	-	-	TRBJ2-3	TGTGCCAGCTCACCAGGGACTAGCACAGATACGCAGTATTTT	CASSPGTSTDTQYF
TRBV29-1	-	TRBD1	TRBJ1-1	TGCAGCACCTACAGGGGTGACACTGAAGCTTTCTTT	CSTYRGDTEAFF
TRBV6-6	-	-	TRBJ1-2	TGTGCCAGCAGTTCACAGGAGAAGTATGGCTACACCTTC	CASSSQEKYGYTF
TRBV9	once	TRBD2	TRBJ2-3	TGTGCCAGCAAGATTGCAGCGGGAGAGACGAATTTT	CASKIAAGETNF
TRBV15	-	-	TRBJ1-5	TGTGCCACCAGCAGAGATCTCAATCAGCCCCAGCATTTT	CATSRDLNQPQHF
TRBV30	-	TRBD1	TRBJ1-2	TGTGCCTGGAGAACAGGGGCCCACTATGGCTACACCTTC	CAWRTGAHYGYTF
TRBV6-6	-	-	TRBJ1-2	TGTGCCAGCAGTCATACAGGGAGGGCAAAACAGGGAGACTTTCTCGACTATGGCTACACCTTC	CASSHTGRAKQGDFLDYGYTF
TRBV11-3	-	-	TRBJ2-7	TGTGCCAGCAGCTTAGAGACCGGGACACATTACGAGCAGTACTTC	CASSLETGTHYEQYF
TRBV27	-	TRBD1	TRBJ1-5	TGTGCCAGCAGTCGGGGGACAGGGCATCAGCCCCAGCATTTT	CASSRGTGHQPQHF
TRBV6-5	-	-	TRBJ1-1	TGTGCCAGCAGTTACACCGGACAGACCGGAGAAGCTTTCTTT	CASSYTGQTGEAFF
TRBV2	-	TRBD2	TRBJ2-7	TGTGCCAGTTCCGGAGCGGGAGCGATCTACGAGCAGTACTTC	CASSGAGAIYEQYF
TRBV20-1	-	TRBD1	TRBJ2-2	TGCAGTGCTAGTAAGGACAGGGGATACACCGGGGAGCTGTTTTTT	CSASKDRGYTGELFF
TRBV5-1	-	-	TRBJ2-3	TGCGCCAGCAGCTTATATACTACCCTCACAGATACGCAGTATTTT	CASSLYTTLTDTQYF
TRBV28	medium-sized	-	TRBJ1-2	TGTGCCACGGTATGGGAGACTAACTATGGCTACACCTTC	CATVWETNYGYTF
TRBV28	-	-	TRBJ2-7	TGTGCCAGCAGTTTACTGCGGGTCTACGAGCAGTACTTC	CASSLLRVYEQYF